These T cell receptor beta chains were read from a single sample in a study of cytomegalovirus exposure and HLA in healthy donors. Sequencing was performed with immunoSEQ multiplex PCR; in TCRdb, only in-frame clones are kept and a portion is missing. The sample has some 200,000 clones; 85% to 90% are singletons. Sequencing was performed on PBMCs. These receptors were collected from a woman aged 18-29 years in good health and CMV-seronegative. Each CDR3 is given with its conserved first and last residue. D genes are given only for firm matches. Rows give clone size only sometimes, using once, few, many, or a class for an expanded clone.

DNA	CDR3	D	J	size	V
TGTGCCAGTAGGCCTCCTAGTATCCCAGATACGCAGTATTTT	CASRPPSIPDTQYF	.	TRBJ2-3	many	TRBV19
TGCGCCAGCAGCGCCGACCCGGGACAGGGGACCGTCGGGGAGCTGTTTTTT	CASSADPGQGTVGELFF	TRBD1	TRBJ2-2	.	TRBV5-1
TGTGCCAGCAGCTTAGGACTAGCGGGGTCAGAGACCCAGTACTTC	CASSLGLAGSETQYF	TRBD2	TRBJ2-5	.	TRBV7-2
TGTGCCAGCAGCTTAGACAGGGGAGGAACGGAGACCCAGTACTTC	CASSLDRGGTETQYF	.	TRBJ2-5	.	TRBV7-2
TGTGCCAGCAGCTTTTCAGCAGGGTGGTTATATAGCAATCAGCCCCAGCATTTT	CASSFSAGWLYSNQPQHF	.	TRBJ1-5	.	TRBV5-6
TGTGCCAGCCGGTTTGTCGGGGTCGAAAACATTCAGTACTTC	CASRFVGVENIQYF	.	TRBJ2-4	.	TRBV6-5
TGTGCCAGCAGCTTACCAGGGGCGCTGGGCAATGAGCAGTTCTTC	CASSLPGALGNEQFF	.	TRBJ2-1	few	TRBV7-8
TGTGCCAGCAGCTTAAGGGACAAACCTAACTATGGCTACACCTTC	CASSLRDKPNYGYTF	.	TRBJ1-2	.	TRBV7-9
TGTGCCAGCAGCTTAGAGGGGAGGTACACTGAAGCTTTCTTT	CASSLEGRYTEAFF	.	TRBJ1-1	few	TRBV7-6
TGTGCCAGCAGCTTAGCGTTGGCCCCCCTAGCGTACAAGACGAACACCGGGGAGCTGTTTTTT	CASSLALAPLAYKTNTGELFF	.	TRBJ2-2	.	TRBV7-2
TGTGCCAGTAGTATAGATCGGACTAGCGGGAGGACTGGTTCCTACAATGAGCAGTTCTTC	CASSIDRTSGRTGSYNEQFF	TRBD2	TRBJ2-1	.	TRBV19
TGTGCCAGCAGTTATGGGACAGCCAATGAGCAGTTCTTC	CASSYGTANEQFF	TRBD1	TRBJ2-1	.	TRBV27
TGCGCCAGCAGCCATAGCGAAACGCTCTACAATGAGCAGTTCTTC	CASSHSETLYNEQFF	.	TRBJ2-1	.	TRBV4-3